This is a list of T cell receptor beta chains from one sample in a study of blood T cell repertoires in COVID-19. Profiled with immunoSEQ multiplex PCR; TCRdb holds only in-frame clones, not every one. This sample has around 300,000 clones, with under 90% found just once. Sequenced sample: peripheral blood. These receptor sequences come from a woman aged 50 to 65 who had recovered from COVID-19. Both conserved end residues are part of each CDR3. Each record gives: V gene, D gene, J gene, clone size, CDR3 DNA, CDR3 protein. A D gene is named only where the DNA matches it firmly. Only part of the rows carry a size: once, few, many, or a class if the clone is expanded.

V gene: TRBV4-3; D gene: TRBD2; J gene: TRBJ2-3; clone size: NA; CDR3 DNA: TGCGCCAGCAGCCTTTCCTTTACGACTAGCGGGAAAACAGATACGCAGTATTTT; CDR3 protein: CASSLSFTTSGKTDTQYF
V gene: TRBV30; D gene: TRBD2; J gene: TRBJ2-3; clone size: NA; CDR3 DNA: TGTGCCTGGAACCTAGCGGGCACAGATACGCAGTATTTT; CDR3 protein: CAWNLAGTDTQYF
V gene: TRBV28; D gene: NA; J gene: TRBJ1-3; clone size: once; CDR3 DNA: TGTGCCAGCCGGGGCTGGGGGGACTCTGGAAACACCATATATTTT; CDR3 protein: CASRGWGDSGNTIYF
V gene: TRBV7-2; D gene: NA; J gene: TRBJ2-2; clone size: NA; CDR3 DNA: TGTGCCAGCAGCTTAATGGCCCAGGGAGGGGAGCTGTTTTTT; CDR3 protein: CASSLMAQGGELFF
V gene: TRBV29-1; D gene: TRBD1; J gene: TRBJ2-7; clone size: NA; CDR3 DNA: TGCAGCGCCGTGAGAGGGACAGGGCTATACGAGCAGTACTTC; CDR3 protein: CSAVRGTGLYEQYF
V gene: TRBV18; D gene: NA; J gene: TRBJ2-3; clone size: NA; CDR3 DNA: TGTGCCAGCTCACAGTCCTCTAGCCTGCTGGGAGATACGCAGTATTTT; CDR3 protein: CASSQSSSLLGDTQYF
V gene: TRBV18; D gene: TRBD1; J gene: TRBJ2-7; clone size: once; CDR3 DNA: TGTGCCAGCTCACCGTCCGGACAGGGACGCTACGAGCAGTACTTC; CDR3 protein: CASSPSGQGRYEQYF
V gene: TRBV5-4; D gene: NA; J gene: TRBJ2-2; clone size: NA; CDR3 DNA: TGTGCCAGCAGTCGCCCGGGAACCGGGGAGCTGTTTTTT; CDR3 protein: CASSRPGTGELFF
V gene: TRBV15; D gene: NA; J gene: TRBJ2-6; clone size: NA; CDR3 DNA: TGTGCTAACCGCGGGACGGAGGAGGAGAGCTCTGGGGCCAACGTCCTGACTTTC; CDR3 protein: CANRGTEEESSGANVLTF
V gene: TRBV2; D gene: NA; J gene: TRBJ1-2; clone size: NA; CDR3 DNA: TGTGCCAGCAGTTGGCAGGCTGAAGGCTACACCTTC; CDR3 protein: CASSWQAEGYTF
V gene: TRBV10-3; D gene: TRBD1; J gene: TRBJ2-3; clone size: NA; CDR3 DNA: TGTGCCATCAGAGGACAGGGGACGACAGATACGCAGTATTTT; CDR3 protein: CAIRGQGTTDTQYF